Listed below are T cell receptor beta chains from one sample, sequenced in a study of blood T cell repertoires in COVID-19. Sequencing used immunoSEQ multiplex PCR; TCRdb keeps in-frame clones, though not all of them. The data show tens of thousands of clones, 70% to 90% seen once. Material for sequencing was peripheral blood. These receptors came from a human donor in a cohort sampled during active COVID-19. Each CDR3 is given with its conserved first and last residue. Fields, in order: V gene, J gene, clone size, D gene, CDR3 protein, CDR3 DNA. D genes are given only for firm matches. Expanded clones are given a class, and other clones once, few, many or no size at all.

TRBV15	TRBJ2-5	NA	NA	CATSRDQGGWQETQYF	TGTGCCACCAGCAGAGATCAGGGGGGATGGCAAGAGACCCAGTACTTC
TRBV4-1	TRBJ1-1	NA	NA	CASSQTGTRGAFF	TGCGCCAGCAGCCAAACCGGGACAAGGGGAGCTTTCTTT
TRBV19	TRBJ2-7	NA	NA	CASSIKPAYEQYF	TGTGCCAGTAGTATCAAACCGGCCTACGAGCAGTACTTC
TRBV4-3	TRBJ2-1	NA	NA	CASSQEVGSGYNEQFF	TGCGCCAGCAGCCAAGAAGTAGGTAGCGGTTACAATGAGCAGTTCTTC
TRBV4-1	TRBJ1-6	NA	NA	CASSPPTGGVSYNSPLHF	TGCGCCAGCAGCCCGCCCACAGGAGGGGTATCCTATAATTCACCCCTCCACTTT
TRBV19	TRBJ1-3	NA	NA	CASSIHRTPSGNTIYF	TGTGCCAGTAGTATCCACAGGACCCCCTCTGGAAACACCATATATTTT
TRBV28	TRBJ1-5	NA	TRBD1	CASSASTGGSQPQHF	TGTGCCAGCAGTGCGTCGACAGGGGGCAGTCAGCCCCAGCATTTT
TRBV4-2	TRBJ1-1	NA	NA	CASSQGQGNTEAFF	TGTGCCAGCAGCCAAGGTCAGGGGAACACTGAAGCTTTCTTT
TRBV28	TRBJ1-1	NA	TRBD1	CASRITGAGAFF	TGTGCCAGCAGAATTACAGGGGCCGGAGCTTTCTTT
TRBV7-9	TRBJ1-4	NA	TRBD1	CASRLDRASGNEKLFF	TGTGCCAGCAGATTAGACAGGGCGTCGGGAAATGAAAAACTGTTTTTT
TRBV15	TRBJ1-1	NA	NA	CATSRAVNTEAFF	TGTGCCACCAGCAGAGCAGTGAACACTGAAGCTTTCTTT
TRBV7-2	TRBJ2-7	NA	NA	CASSLGRQGSYEQYF	TGTGCCAGCAGCTTAGGTCGGCAGGGCTCCTACGAGCAGTACTTC
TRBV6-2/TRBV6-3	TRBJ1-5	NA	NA	CASSTIGGLVYQPQHF	TGTGCCAGCAGTACCATCGGAGGGTTGGTATATCAGCCCCAGCATTTT
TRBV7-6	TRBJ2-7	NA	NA	CASSLGQPTSGSYEQYF	TGTGCCAGCAGCTTAGGCCAGCCTACTTCGGGATCCTACGAGCAGTACTTC
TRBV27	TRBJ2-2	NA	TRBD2	CASMVGAGTGELFF	TGTGCCAGCATGGTGGGAGCGGGGACCGGGGAGCTGTTTTTT
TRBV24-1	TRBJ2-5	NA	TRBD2	CATSDLTSGRQETQYF	TGTGCCACCAGTGATCTGACTAGCGGGAGGCAAGAGACCCAGTACTTC
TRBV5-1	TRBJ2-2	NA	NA	CASSVGEKMELFF	TGCGCCAGCAGTGTTGGGGAGAAAATGGAGCTGTTTTTT
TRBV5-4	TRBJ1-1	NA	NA	CASSPGQYTEAFF	TGTGCCAGCAGCCCCGGACAATACACTGAAGCTTTCTTT
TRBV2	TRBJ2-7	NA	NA	CASRASESYEQYF	TGTGCCAGCAGAGCTAGCGAGTCCTACGAGCAGTACTTC
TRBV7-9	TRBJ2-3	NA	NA	CASSLGIRLSTDTQYF	TGTGCCAGCAGCTTAGGTATAAGACTTTCCACAGATACGCAGTATTTT
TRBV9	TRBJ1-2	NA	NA	CASSVGSYGYTF	TGTGCCAGCAGCGTAGGCAGCTATGGCTACACCTTC
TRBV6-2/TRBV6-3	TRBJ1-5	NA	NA	CASSLQGQGQPQHF	TGTGCCAGCAGTTTACAGGGCCAAGGTCAGCCCCAGCATTTT
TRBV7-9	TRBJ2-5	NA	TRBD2	CAGGGETQYF	TGTGCCGGGGGAGGGGAGACCCAGTACTTC
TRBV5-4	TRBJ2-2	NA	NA	CASSPGLRAGELFF	TGTGCCAGCAGTCCCGGACTAAGGGCCGGGGAGCTGTTTTTT
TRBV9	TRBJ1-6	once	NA	CASSVESGSVSPLHF	TGTGCCAGCAGCGTAGAGTCAGGATCGGTTTCACCCCTCCACTTT
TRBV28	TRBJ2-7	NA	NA	CASSRGGSSYEQYF	TGTGCCAGCAGTCGAGGAGGCAGCTCCTACGAGCAGTACTTC
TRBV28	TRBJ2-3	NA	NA	CASSLRDASTDTQYF	TGTGCCAGCAGTTTACGGGATGCTAGCACAGATACGCAGTATTTT
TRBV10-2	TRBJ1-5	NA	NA	CATVDISNQPQHF	TGCGCCACTGTGGACATTAGCAATCAGCCCCAGCATTTT
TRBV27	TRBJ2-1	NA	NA	CASSLGSFEGNEQFF	TGTGCCAGCAGTTTAGGTAGCTTCGAGGGAAATGAGCAGTTCTTC
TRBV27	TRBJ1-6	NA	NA	CASSFQGANSPLHF	TGTGCCAGCAGTTTCCAAGGGGCTAATTCACCCCTCCACTTT
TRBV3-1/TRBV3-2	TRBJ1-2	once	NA	CASSSTLTPNYGYTF	TGTGCCAGCAGCAGCACTTTGACACCAAACTATGGCTACACCTTC
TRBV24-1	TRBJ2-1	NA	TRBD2	CATSDLPLAGVPRYNEQFF	TGTGCCACCAGTGATTTGCCACTAGCGGGAGTCCCTCGCTACAATGAGCAGTTCTTC
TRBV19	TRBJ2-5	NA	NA	CASSIGLARETQYF	TGTGCCAGTAGTATAGGGCTAGCGAGAGAGACCCAGTACTTC
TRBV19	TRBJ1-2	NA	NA	CASLQGPRGYTF	TGTGCCAGCCTACAGGGCCCTAGAGGCTACACCTTC
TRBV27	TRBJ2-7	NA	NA	CASSQTVNYEQYF	TGTGCCAGCAGTCAGACAGTGAACTACGAGCAGTACTTC
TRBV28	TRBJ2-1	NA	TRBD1	CASSLGQGIHNEQFF	TGTGCCAGCAGTTTGGGACAGGGGATCCACAATGAGCAGTTCTTC
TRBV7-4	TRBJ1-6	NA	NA	CASSPDFDRSYNSPLHF	TGTGCCAGCAGCCCCGACTTTGACCGCTCCTATAATTCACCCCTCCACTTT
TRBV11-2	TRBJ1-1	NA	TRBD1	CASSPGGWGLNTEAFF	TGTGCCAGCAGCCCAGGGGGGTGGGGGCTAAACACTGAAGCTTTCTTT
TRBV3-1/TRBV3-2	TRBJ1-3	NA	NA	CASSQDSGNTIYF	TGTGCCAGCAGCCAAGACTCCGGAAACACCATATATTTT
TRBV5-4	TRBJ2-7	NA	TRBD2	CASSPTSGFYEQYF	TGTGCCAGCAGCCCGACTAGCGGGTTTTACGAGCAGTACTTC
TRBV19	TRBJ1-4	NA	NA	CASSTQKVANEKLFF	TGTGCCAGTAGTACACAGAAGGTTGCTAATGAAAAACTGTTTTTT
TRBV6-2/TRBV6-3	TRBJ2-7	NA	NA	CASSYGGAIYEQYF	TGTGCCAGCAGTTATGGAGGGGCTATTTACGAGCAGTACTTC
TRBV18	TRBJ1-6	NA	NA	CASSPREQGTNSPLHF	TGTGCCAGCTCACCAAGGGAACAGGGAACTAATTCACCCCTCCACTTT
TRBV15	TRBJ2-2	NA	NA	CATSPRGRGTGELFF	TGTGCCACCAGCCCGCGGGGTCGGGGCACCGGGGAGCTGTTTTTT
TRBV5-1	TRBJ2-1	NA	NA	CASSLRGAHSYNEQFF	TGCGCCAGCAGCTTACGAGGAGCCCACTCCTACAATGAGCAGTTCTTC
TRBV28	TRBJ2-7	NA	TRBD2	CASSFLLAGGPRVYEQYF	TGTGCCAGCAGTTTTTTACTAGCGGGAGGGCCTAGGGTCTACGAGCAGTACTTC
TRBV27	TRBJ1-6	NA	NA	CASSYARGRRSYNSPLHF	TGTGCCAGCAGTTATGCTAGGGGTCGTAGGTCCTATAATTCACCCCTCCACTTT
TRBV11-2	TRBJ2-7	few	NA	CASSQRGSPLGYEQYF	TGTGCCAGCAGCCAACGGGGGTCTCCACTAGGATACGAGCAGTACTTC
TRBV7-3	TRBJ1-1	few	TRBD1	CASSSGTGAWSEAFF	TGTGCCAGCAGCTCAGGGACAGGGGCTTGGAGTGAAGCTTTCTTT